This TCR beta chain was sequenced for a study of response to subunit inactivated influenza vaccine. Via MiXCR, TCRdb re-called the RT-PCR reads, giving one row per CDR3 protein. The table lists 600,000 to 700,000 distinct CDR3 sequences, around 13% of them singletons. Study-level points and caveats: Few additional T cells are recruited per seasonal influenza vaccination, authors suggested.

This clonotype was picked up a small number of times. Its antigen is not identified. From germline, CDR1 is MNHEY and CDR2 SVGAGI. The CDR3 is made up of 16 amino acids. Trimming took 0 bases from V and 0 from J, leaving 11 bases between them. The sequence derives from a man aged 50 to 59 who received an inactivated influenza vaccine. The chain carries TRBV6-5 and TRBJ1-1, with D hard to call. Specimen: PBMCs from blood, collected approximately 15 days before vaccination. The chain's CDR3 is CASSYSTVPMNTEAFF. The DNA for the CDR3 is TGTGCCAGCAGTTACTCGACGGTTCCGATGAACACTGAAGCTTTCTTT.